Below, one TCR beta chain is given with its context. This entry belongs to a study of CD8+ T cells in alopecia areata. After isolation, RNA underwent reverse transcription to generate cDNA as the sequencing template. Some clones are missing from TCRdb's copy, which holds only in-frame ones; the method was immunoSEQ multiplex PCR. This sample has about 98,000 clones, with under 45% found just once. CDR1 is MDHEN, CDR2 SYDVKM, per germline. V was trimmed by 5 bases and J by 4 bases, leaving 9 bases between them. This CDR3 comprises 12 residues. The chain carries TRBV28 and TRBJ2-7; maybe TRBD2 (6 bases). The receptor was isolated from a human donor with alopecia areata. The sample comprised CD4+ T cells sorted from blood. The DNA for the CDR3 is TGTGCCAGCAGTCTGGCGGGGTACGAGCAGTACTTC. Protein: CASSLAGYEQYF.